The subject of this entry is one TCR beta chain. CDR1 SEHNR and CDR2 FQNEAQ come from the germline V gene (reference sequence). J was trimmed by 5 bases and V by 6 bases; bases with no gene match: 6. The CDR3 has 15 residues. The data were obtained in a study of blood T cell repertoires in COVID-19. Study context: The samples span acute and convalescent COVID-19 from the United States, Italy and Spain. Sample material is recorded as cDNA or gDNA derived from T cells, B-cell-depleted T cells, or PBMCs.

The authors' processing: Amplifying reference gene primers gave estimates of nucleated cell counts. Clones were read by immunoSEQ multiplex PCR, and TCRdb kept only the in-frame ones, dropping some. V and J calls and clone size are copied from that table; D and trimming were computed from the DNA. In the table there are about 260,000 clones, around nine tenths of which are singletons. Followed longitudinally, the Seattle patients had been enrolled during active infection. The TCR comes from a woman between 55 and 75 years old with COVID-19, enrolled during active disease. This sequence joins TRBV7-9 and TRBJ1-5, with 11 bases matching TRBD1. The sample taken for sequencing was peripheral blood. CDR3 loop: CASSRGQGVYQPQHF. The DNA for the CDR3 is TGTGCCAGCAGTAGGGGACAGGGGGTCTATCAGCCCCAGCATTTT.